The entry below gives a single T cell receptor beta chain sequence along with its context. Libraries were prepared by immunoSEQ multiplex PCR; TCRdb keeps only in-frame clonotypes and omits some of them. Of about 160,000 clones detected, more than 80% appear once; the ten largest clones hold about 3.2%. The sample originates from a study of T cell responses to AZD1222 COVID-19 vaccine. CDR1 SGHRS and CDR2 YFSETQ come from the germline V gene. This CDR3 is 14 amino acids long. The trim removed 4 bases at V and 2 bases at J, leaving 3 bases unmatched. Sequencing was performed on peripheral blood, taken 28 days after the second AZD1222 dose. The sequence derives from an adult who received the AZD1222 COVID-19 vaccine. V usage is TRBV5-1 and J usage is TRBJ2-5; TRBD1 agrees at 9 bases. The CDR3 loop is CASSPGQGQETQYF. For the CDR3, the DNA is TGCGCCAGCAGCCCAGGACAGGGGCAAGAGACCCAGTACTTC.